Here is one T cell receptor (beta chain) with its context. These data belong to a study of blood T cell repertoires in COVID-19. The overall study: Samples taken during acute and convalescent COVID-19 were collected in the United States, Italy and Spain.

The germline CDR1 and CDR2 sequences are LNHDA and SQIVND (reference sequence). The V segment lost 7 bases and the J segment 2 bases; nucleotides outside the gene matches: 4. There are 15 residues in the CDR3. Source study methods: By means of reference gene primer amplification, nucleated cell counts were estimated. The repertoire was sequenced with immunoSEQ multiplex PCR; TCRdb's copy has only in-frame clones and lacks some. D and trimming come from the DNA, and the V and J calls and clone size come from that table. Found here are 120,000 or so clones, around 80% of them singletons; the top ten hold 35% to 40%.

This TCR was sampled from a man aged 35 to 55 with active or convalescent COVID-19. Sequenced sample: peripheral blood. The chain has TRBV19 and TRBJ1-4; 10 bases fit TRBD1. The CDR3 region is CASMDRGYTNEKLFF. Written as DNA, the CDR3 is TGTGCCAGTATGGACAGGGGGTATACTAATGAAAAACTGTTTTTT.